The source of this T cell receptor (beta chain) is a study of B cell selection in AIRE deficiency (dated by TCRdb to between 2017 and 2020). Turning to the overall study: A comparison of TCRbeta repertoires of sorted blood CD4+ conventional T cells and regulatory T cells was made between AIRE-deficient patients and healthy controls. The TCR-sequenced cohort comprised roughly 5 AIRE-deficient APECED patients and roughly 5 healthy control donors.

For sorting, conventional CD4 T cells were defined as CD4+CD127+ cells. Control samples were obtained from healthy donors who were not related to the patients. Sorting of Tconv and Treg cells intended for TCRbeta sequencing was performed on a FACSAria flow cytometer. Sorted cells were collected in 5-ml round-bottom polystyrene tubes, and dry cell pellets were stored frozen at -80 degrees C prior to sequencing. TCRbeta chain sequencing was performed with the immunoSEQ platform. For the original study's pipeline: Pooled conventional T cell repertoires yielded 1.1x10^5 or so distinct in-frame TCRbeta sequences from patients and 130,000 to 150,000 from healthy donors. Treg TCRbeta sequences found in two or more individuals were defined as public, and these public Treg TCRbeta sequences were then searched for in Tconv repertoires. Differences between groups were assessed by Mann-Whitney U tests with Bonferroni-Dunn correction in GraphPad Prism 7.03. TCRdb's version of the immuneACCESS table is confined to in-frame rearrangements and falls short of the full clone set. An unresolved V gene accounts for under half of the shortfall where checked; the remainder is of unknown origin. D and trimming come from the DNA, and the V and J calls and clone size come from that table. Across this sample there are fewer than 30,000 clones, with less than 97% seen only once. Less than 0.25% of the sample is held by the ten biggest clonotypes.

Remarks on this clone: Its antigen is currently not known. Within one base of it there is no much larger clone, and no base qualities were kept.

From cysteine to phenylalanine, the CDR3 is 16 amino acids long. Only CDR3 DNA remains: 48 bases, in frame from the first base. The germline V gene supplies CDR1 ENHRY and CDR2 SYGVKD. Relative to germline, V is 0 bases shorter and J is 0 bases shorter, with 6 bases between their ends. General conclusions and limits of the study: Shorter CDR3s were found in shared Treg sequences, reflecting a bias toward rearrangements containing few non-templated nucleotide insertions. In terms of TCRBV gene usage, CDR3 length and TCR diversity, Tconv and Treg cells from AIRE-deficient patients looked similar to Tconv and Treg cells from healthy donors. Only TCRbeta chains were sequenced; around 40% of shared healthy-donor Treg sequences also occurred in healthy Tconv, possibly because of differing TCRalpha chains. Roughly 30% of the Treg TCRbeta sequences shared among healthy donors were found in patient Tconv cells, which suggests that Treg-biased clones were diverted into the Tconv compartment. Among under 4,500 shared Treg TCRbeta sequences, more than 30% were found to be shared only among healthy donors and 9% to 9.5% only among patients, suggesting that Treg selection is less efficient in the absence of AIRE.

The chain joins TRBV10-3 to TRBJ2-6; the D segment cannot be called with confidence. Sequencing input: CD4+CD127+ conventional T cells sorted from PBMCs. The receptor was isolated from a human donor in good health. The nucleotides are TGTGCCATCAGTGAGTCGGCAATCTCTGGGGCCAACGTCCTGACTTTC. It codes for CAISESAISGANVLTF.